The 10 T cell receptor beta chains reported below all come from one sample, sequenced in a study of regulatory T cells in long-lasting Graves disease. CDR3-region Arm-PCR and iRepertoire HTBI primers produced the TCR beta libraries. TCRdb passed the multiplex PCR reads through MiXCR, listing each CDR3 protein once. The sample lists 550,000 to 650,000 distinct CDR3 sequences, roughly 16% seen once, with about 12% in the top ten. Stated time point: newly diagnosed GD, antithyroid drugs for less than 3 months. Preparation of the TCR library used RNA extracted from PBMCs. These data were likewise used in another study, on T cells in Graves' hyperthyroidism and ophthalmopathy.

The sequencing used peripheral blood mononuclear cells (PBMCs), collected at new diagnosis, from a patient treated with antithyroid drugs. The source of these receptors is a man aged 18 to 30 with Graves disease.

This clonotype was observed many times. This sequence joins TRBV5-1 and TRBJ2-3; the D gene is possibly TRBD1 (5 bases). Germline CDR1 reads SGHRS; CDR2 reads YFSETQ. The CDR3 extends over 16 amino acids. Trimming pared 4 bases from V and 0 bases from J, leaving 15 bases between. CDR3 amino acids: CASSPHRTSSTDTQYF. The CDR3 region has the DNA TGCGCCAGCAGCCCACACAGGACCTCTAGCACAGATACGCAGTATTTT.

This clonotype came up many times. The chain joins TRBV28 to TRBJ2-5; D remains unclear. The CDR3 contains 11 residues. Trimming removed 7 bases from V and 5 bases from J, with 8 bases in between. The germline V gene has CDR1 MDHEN and CDR2 SYDVKM. Written as DNA, the CDR3 is TGTGCCAGCAACATTAGGGAGACCCAGTACTTC. Protein: CASNIRETQYF.

This clonotype appeared many times. The V gene is TRBV27, the J gene TRBJ2-3; the match to TRBD2 covers 7 bases. V shed 7 bases, J shed 1 base, and the junction held 11 bases outside the gene matches. The CDR3 consists of 16 residues. Germline V gives CDR1 MNHEY, CDR2 SMNVEV (reference sequence). CDR3 nucleotides: TGTGCCAGCAAGACCTGGACTAGTTGGGGCACAGATACGCAGTATTTT. Residues: CASKTWTSWGTDTQYF.

This clonotype occurred many times. The CDR3 sequence: CASSSTGRLSDTQYF. The CDR3 region has the DNA TGCGCCAGCAGCTCAACGGGACGGTTATCAGATACGCAGTATTTT. This rearrangement joins TRBV5-1 to TRBJ2-3, with D perhaps matching TRBD1 or TRBD2 (5 bases each). The CDR3 covers 15 residues. Between the trimmed V and J ends, which lost 3 bases and 4 bases, there was a span of 15 bases. Germline lookup yields CDR1 SGHRS and CDR2 YFSETQ.

This clonotype has ten or more counts. The chain carries TRBV19 and TRBJ1-5; 7 bases agree with TRBD1. This CDR3 contains 16 residues. Germline CDR1 LNHDA, CDR2 SQIVND (reference sequence). Germline trimming cut 4 bases from V and 1 base from J; bases unmatched to any gene: 7. The chain's CDR3 is CASSSDRATSNQPQHF. CDR3 sequence (DNA): TGTGCCAGTAGTAGTGACAGGGCTACGAGCAATCAGCCCCAGCATTTT. Combining the CDR3 with reference TRBV19 and TRBJ1-5 gives the whole variable domain DGGITQSPKYLFRKEGQNVTLSCEQNLNHDAMYWYRQDPGQGLRLIYYSQIVNDFQKGDIAEGYSVSREKKESFPLTVTSAQKNPTAFYLCASSSDRATSNQPQHFGDGTRLSIL.

The chain joins TRBV30 to TRBJ1-6; unclear D gene. Germline CDR1 reads GTSNPN; CDR2 reads SVGIG (reference sequence). CDR3 length: 17 residues. Trimming stripped 3 bases from V and 7 bases from J, with 22 bases between. The CDR3 sequence: CAWRSSAARRLNSPLHF. The CDR3 bases are TGTGCCTGGAGAAGCTCAGCGGCCAGGAGGTTGAATTCACCCCTCCACTTT.

The rearrangement links TRBV2 to TRBJ1-4, with D perhaps matching TRBD1 (5 bases). V lost 1 base to trimming and J lost 4 bases, with 10 bases between them. This CDR3 is 15 amino acids long. Germline V lookup: CDR1 SNHLY, CDR2 FYNNEI. CDR3 sequence (DNA): TGTGCCAGCAGTGAAGGAACAGGACGTAATGAAAAACTGTTTTTT. Translating it yields CASSEGTGRNEKLFF.

Comment on this clonotype: A much bigger clone sits one base away, suggesting this may be a read error. The V and J genes are TRBV6-9 and TRBJ2-1, with a tentative D call TRBD1 (5 bases). Trimming stripped 4 bases from V and 0 bases from J, with 10 bases between. The germline V gene encodes CDR1 MNHGY and CDR2 SVAAGI. This CDR3 has 15 amino acids. In DNA, the CDR3 is TGTGCCAGCAGTTGGGGCCCAAGCTCCTACAATGAGCAGTTCTTC. As protein: CASSWGPSSYNEQFF.

The sample holds a few counts of this clonotype. The chain recombines TRBV9 with TRBJ2-1; D not resolved. Trimming left V 1 base short and J 0 bases short, with 8 bases between. Germline-derived CDR1 and CDR2 are SGDLS and YYNGEE. CDR3 length equals 15 residues. The CDR3 loop is CASSVSTLSYNEQFF. CDR3 DNA: TGTGCCAGCAGCGTAAGTACCCTCTCCTACAATGAGCAGTTCTTC.

The chain joins TRBV3-1 to TRBJ2-3; 11 bases line up with TRBD2. The CDR3 is made up of 16 amino acids. CDR1 is LGHDT and CDR2 is YNNKEL in the germline V gene (reference sequence). The ends lost 3 bases at V and 0 bases at J; junction bases unmatched: 2. CDR3 in amino acids: CASSQTSGTSTDTQYF. DNA of the CDR3: TGTGCCAGCAGCCAGACTAGCGGGACTAGCACAGATACGCAGTATTTT.